Each of the 7 T cell receptor beta chains below was sequenced from the same sample in a study of blood T cell repertoires in COVID-19. Method: immunoSEQ multiplex PCR; TCRdb's copy keeps in-frame clones and lacks some. The top ten hold about 2.2% of the sample, which has approximately 200,000 clones, approximately 87% seen once. What was sequenced was peripheral blood. These receptors were taken from a woman aged 45 to 65 with acute or convalescent COVID-19.

The J gene is TRBJ2-7, the V gene TRBV6-2 or TRBV6-3; weak D call: TRBD2 (6 bases). This CDR3 is built from 16 residues. Trimming cost V 6 bases and J 2 bases, with 20 bases left between them. In germline, CDR1 is MNHEY, CDR2 SVGEGT. The CDR3 region is CASSLRSAGLPYEQYF. In nucleotides, the CDR3 is TGTGCCAGCAGCCTCCGATCAGCGGGCCTCCCCTACGAGCAGTACTTC.

The chain joins TRBV7-9 to TRBJ1-3; unclear D gene. This CDR3 contains 14 residues. The V gene's germline CDR1 is SEHNR and CDR2 FQNEAQ (reference sequence). With 0 bases removed from V and 7 bases from J, the gap between germline ends came to 10 bases. Here the CDR3 DNA reads TGTGCCAGCAGCTTAGCCGGTTACGGGAACACCATATATTTT. Encoded protein: CASSLAGYGNTIYF.

The CDR3 loop is CASSHGTYYYEQYF. The CDR3 region has the DNA TGTGCCAGCAGCCACGGGACATATTACTACGAGCAGTACTTC. The chain joins TRBV3-1 (or the pseudogene TRBV3-2) to TRBJ2-7; possible D gene TRBD1, 6 bases. This CDR3 has 14 amino acids. CDR1 and CDR2 (germline): LGHDT, YNNKEL (reference sequence). V lost 3 bases and J 3 bases, leaving 12 bases between the germline ends.

The chain carries TRBV7-2 and TRBJ1-4; TRBD1 might be the D (5 bases). Germline CDR1 SGHTA, CDR2 FQGNSA. This CDR3 spans 15 amino acids. Trimming took off 5 bases at V and 8 bases at J, with 18 bases between the two ends. This CDR3 is CASSDWRGGSEKLFF. As DNA, the CDR3 is TGTGCCAGCAGCGATTGGAGGGGAGGGAGCGAAAAACTGTTTTTT.

This rearrangement joins TRBV11-2 to TRBJ2-5; 10 nucleotides match TRBD2. The trim removed 8 bases at V and 5 bases at J, leaving 8 bases unmatched. The V gene's germline CDR1 is SGHAT and CDR2 FQNNGV. The CDR3 loop spans 14 amino acids. The CDR3 nucleotides are TGTGCCAGCCAACCTAGCGGGGGCGGGGAGACCCAGTACTTC. Protein: CASQPSGGGETQYF.

The chain couples TRBV7-2 to TRBJ2-7; D might be TRBD2 (6 bases). The CDR3 loop spans 16 amino acids. V was trimmed by 3 bases and J by 5 bases, leaving 20 bases between them. The germline V gene has CDR1 SGHTA and CDR2 FQGNSA. The CDR3 nucleotides read TGTGCCAGCAGCTTGGGGGGAGCGTACCTGGGGGACGAGCAGTACTTC. This translates into CASSLGGAYLGDEQYF.

The chain couples TRBV11-3 to TRBJ1-2, with TRBD1 matching 7 bases. Germline V gene data show CDR1 as SGHNT and CDR2 as YENEEA. The CDR3 runs to 15 residues. Trimming cost V 4 bases and J 4 bases; bases outside gene matches: 9. The CDR3 loop is CASSYRDSATYGYTF. The CDR3 DNA is TGTGCCAGCAGCTACCGGGACAGCGCAACCTATGGCTACACCTTC.